This T cell receptor (beta chain) is drawn from a study of STAT5B mutations in CD4+ large granular lymphocyte leukemia. Points from the study as a whole: Patient CD4-sorted repertoires looked more clonal than healthy CD4+ repertoires, even without putative leukemic clones.

Method: immunoSEQ multiplex PCR; TCRdb's copy keeps in-frame clones and lacks some. The sample shows tens of thousands of clones, roughly 80% of them seen only once. As concerns this clone: The antigen is unknown.

The CDR3 runs to 13 residues. Germline V lookup: CDR1 MDHEN, CDR2 SYDVKM. The V and J ends lost 5 bases and 5 bases, in that order; junction bases with no gene match: 5. The chain carries TRBV28 and TRBJ2-7, with 8 bases that match TRBD1. This clonotype was sampled from a human donor in good health. The sequenced material came from CD4+ T cells from blood buffy coats. CDR3 sequence: CASSPLDRDEQYF. CDR3 sequence (DNA): TGTGCCAGCAGTCCCCTGGACAGGGACGAGCAGTACTTC.